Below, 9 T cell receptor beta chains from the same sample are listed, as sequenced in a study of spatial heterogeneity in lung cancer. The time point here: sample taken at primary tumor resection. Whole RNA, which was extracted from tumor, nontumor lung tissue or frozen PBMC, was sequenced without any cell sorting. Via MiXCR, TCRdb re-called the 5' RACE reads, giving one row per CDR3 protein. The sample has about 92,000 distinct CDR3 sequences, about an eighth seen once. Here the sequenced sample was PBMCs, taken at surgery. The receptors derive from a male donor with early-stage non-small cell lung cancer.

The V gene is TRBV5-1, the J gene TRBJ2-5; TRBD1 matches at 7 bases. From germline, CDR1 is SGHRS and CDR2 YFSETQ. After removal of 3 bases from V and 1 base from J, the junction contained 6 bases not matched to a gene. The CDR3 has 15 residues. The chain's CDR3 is CASSSSGQPQETQYF. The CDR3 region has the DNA TGCGCCAGCAGCTCGTCGGGACAGCCCCAAGAGACCCAGTACTTC. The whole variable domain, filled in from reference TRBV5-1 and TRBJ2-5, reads KAGVTQTPRYLIKTRGQQVTLSCSPISGHRSVSWYQQTPGQGLQFLFEYFSETQRNKGNFPGRFSGRQFSNSRSEMNVSTLELGDSALYLCASSSSGQPQETQYFGPGTRLLVL.

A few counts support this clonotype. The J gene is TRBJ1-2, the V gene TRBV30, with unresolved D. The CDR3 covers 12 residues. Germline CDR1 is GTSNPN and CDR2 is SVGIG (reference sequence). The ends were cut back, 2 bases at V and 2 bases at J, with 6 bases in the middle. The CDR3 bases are TGTGCCTGGAGTACCGGGAACTATGGCTACACCTTC. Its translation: CAWSTGNYGYTF.

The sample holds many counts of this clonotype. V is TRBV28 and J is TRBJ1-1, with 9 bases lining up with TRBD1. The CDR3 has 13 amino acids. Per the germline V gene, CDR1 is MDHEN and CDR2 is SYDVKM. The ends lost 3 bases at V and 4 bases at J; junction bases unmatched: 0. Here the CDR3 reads CASSLTGGTEAFF. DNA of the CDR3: TGTGCCAGCAGTTTGACAGGGGGCACTGAAGCTTTCTTT.

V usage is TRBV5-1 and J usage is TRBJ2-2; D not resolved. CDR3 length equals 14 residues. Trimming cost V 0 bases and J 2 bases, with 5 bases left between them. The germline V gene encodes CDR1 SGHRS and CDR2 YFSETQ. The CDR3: CASSLDYNTGELFF. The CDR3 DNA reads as TGCGCCAGCAGCTTGGACTATAACACCGGGGAGCTGTTTTTT.

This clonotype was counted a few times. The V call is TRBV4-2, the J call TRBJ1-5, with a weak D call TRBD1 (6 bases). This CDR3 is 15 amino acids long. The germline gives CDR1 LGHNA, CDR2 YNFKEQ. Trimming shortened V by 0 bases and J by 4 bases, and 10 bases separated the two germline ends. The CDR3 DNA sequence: TGTGCCAGCAGCCAAGATTTGACAGGAAATCAGCCCCAGCATTTT. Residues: CASSQDLTGNQPQHF.

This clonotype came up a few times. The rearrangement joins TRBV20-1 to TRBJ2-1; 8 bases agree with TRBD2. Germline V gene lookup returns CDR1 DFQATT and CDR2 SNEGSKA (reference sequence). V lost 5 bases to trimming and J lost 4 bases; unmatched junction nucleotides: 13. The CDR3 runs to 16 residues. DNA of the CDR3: TGCAGTGCTTGGACGCAAGCGGGAGCTCAGTACAATGAGCAGTTCTTC. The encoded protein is CSAWTQAGAQYNEQFF.

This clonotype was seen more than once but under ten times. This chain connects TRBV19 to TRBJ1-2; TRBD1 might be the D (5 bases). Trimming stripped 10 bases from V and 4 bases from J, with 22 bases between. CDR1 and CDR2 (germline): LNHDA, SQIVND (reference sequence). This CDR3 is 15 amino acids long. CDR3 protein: CATLSPRAGSYGYTF. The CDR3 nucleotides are TGTGCCACCCTTTCGCCCAGGGCAGGGTCCTATGGCTACACCTTC.

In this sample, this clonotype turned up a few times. The CDR3: CASDRGRSEQFF. The CDR3 coding sequence is TGTGCCTCGGACAGGGGGCGTTCTGAGCAGTTCTTC. The chain joins TRBV30 to TRBJ2-1, with 11 bases matching TRBD1. Trimming cost V 7 bases and J 9 bases; bases outside gene matches: 5. There are 12 residues in the CDR3. Germline-derived CDR1 and CDR2 are GTSNPN and SVGIG (reference sequence).

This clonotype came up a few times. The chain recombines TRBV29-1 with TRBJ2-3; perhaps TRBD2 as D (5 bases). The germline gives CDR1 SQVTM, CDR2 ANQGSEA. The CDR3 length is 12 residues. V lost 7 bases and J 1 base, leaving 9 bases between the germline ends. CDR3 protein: CSAFGGTDTQYF. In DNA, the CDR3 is TGCAGCGCCTTCGGGGGCACAGATACGCAGTATTTT.